The 16 T cell receptor beta chains given below trace back to one sample, sequenced in a study of CD4+ T cells in melanoma. Data came from immunoSEQ multiplex PCR; TCRdb stores just in-frame clones and leaves some out. Among about 21,000 clones listed, roughly 73% were seen once. These receptors all stem from a human donor with melanoma.

The rearrangement joins TRBV18 to TRBJ2-6; tentatively, D is TRBD2 (6 bases). Germline CDR1 is KGHSH and CDR2 is LQKENI. Trimming left V 3 bases short and J 0 bases short, with 6 bases between. The CDR3 sequence is 15 residues long. Here the CDR3 DNA reads TGTGCCAGCTCACCGGGACTCTCTGGGGCCAACGTCCTGACTTTC. Translation: CASSPGLSGANVLTF.

CDR3 in amino acids: CASSLSGSSYNEQFF. CDR3 nucleotide sequence: TGTGCCAGCAGTCTTAGCGGGTCATCTTACAATGAGCAGTTCTTC. The chain employs TRBV28 and TRBJ2-1, with TRBD2 matching 7 bases. The V segment lost 5 bases and the J segment 4 bases; nucleotides outside the gene matches: 8. The CDR3 runs 15 residues. The germline V gene encodes CDR1 MDHEN and CDR2 SYDVKM.

The chain recombines TRBV12-5 with TRBJ2-1, with a weak D call TRBD2 (6 bases). Germline V CDR1 and CDR2: LGHNT, FRNRAP. The CDR3 is 17 residues long. V gave up 2 bases and J gave up 4 bases, with 18 bases separating them. CDR3 sequence reads: CASGLRPGTGAYNEQFF. The CDR3 DNA reads TGTGCTAGTGGTTTGCGCCCCGGGACTGGGGCGTACAATGAGCAGTTCTTC. Filled out from reference TRBV12-5 and TRBJ2-1, the complete variable domain reads DARVTQTPRHKVTEMGQEVTMRCQPILGHNTVFWYRQTMMQGLELLAYFRNRAPLDDSGMPKDRFSAEMPDATLATLKIQPSEPRDSAVYFCASGLRPGTGAYNEQFFGPGTRLTVL.

There are a few counts of this clone. A junction boundary mismatches the germline segment, possibly from a read error. The J gene is TRBJ1-5, the V gene TRBV7-3; possible D gene TRBD1, 6 bases. Germline V CDR1 and CDR2: SGHTA, FQGTGA. The CDR3 is 13 residues long. The CDR3 region is CASSITGNQPQHF. The CDR3 DNA reads TGTGCCAGCAGCATAACAGGGAATCAGCCCCAGCATTTT.

The V call is TRBV7-9, the J call TRBJ2-3; 9 nucleotides align to TRBD2. The CDR3 runs to 17 residues. With 2 bases clipped from V and 3 bases from J, the junction kept 9 bases outside the gene matches. The germline gives CDR1 SEHNR, CDR2 FQNEAQ (reference sequence). CDR3 residues: CASSLSTSGGTTDTQYF. CDR3 nucleotides: TGTGCCAGCAGCTTATCGACCAGCGGGGGGACTACAGATACGCAGTATTTT.

This clone was seen more than once but under ten times. The rearrangement joins TRBV6-5 to TRBJ2-1, with D perhaps matching TRBD1 (6 bases). With 5 bases removed from V and 14 bases from J, the gap between germline ends came to 16 bases. The CDR3 spans 12 residues. The germline V gene encodes CDR1 MNHEY and CDR2 SVGAGI. In DNA form, the CDR3 reads TGTGCCAGCAGTCTCCCTAGGGGGATCGAGTTCTTC. It specifies CASSLPRGIEFF.

The chain employs TRBV12-5 and TRBJ1-1, with D hard to call. Germline V gives CDR1 LGHNT, CDR2 FRNRAP. CDR3 length: 14 amino acids. The V end lost 5 bases, the J end lost 8 bases, and 18 bases lay between the germline ends. The DNA for the CDR3 is TGTGCTAGTGGTCTGTTCCAAACTCGGGCCGAAGCTTTCTTT. Translation: CASGLFQTRAEAFF.

CDR3 protein: CATSAGFSSYEQYF. The CDR3 nucleotides read TGTGCCACATCAGCAGGATTTTCCTCCTACGAGCAGTACTTC. The J gene is TRBJ2-5, the V gene TRBV19; no definite D call. The J call is uncertain, as TRBJ2-7 better fits the DNA end. From germline, CDR1 is LNHDA and CDR2 SQIVND (reference sequence). The CDR3 runs 14 residues.

This clone was picked up one time. The chain couples TRBV11-2 to TRBJ1-1, with D tentatively TRBD1 (5 bases). The CDR3 contains 15 residues. Looked up from germline, CDR1 is SGHAT and CDR2 is FQNNGV. The V and J ends lost 3 bases and 2 bases respectively, with 13 bases between them. The CDR3 DNA sequence: TGTGCCAGCAGCTTCGCCATCAGGGATAACACTGAAGCTTTCTTT. It yields the protein CASSFAIRDNTEAFF.

V gene TRBV5-6 combines with J gene TRBJ1-5, with D maybe TRBD1 (5 bases). The CDR3 covers 17 residues. Per the germline V gene, CDR1 is SGHDT and CDR2 is YYEEEE. The ends were cut back, 0 bases at V and 3 bases at J, with 16 bases in the middle. The CDR3 DNA follows: TGTGCCAGCAGCTTGGGGGGGAGAGCCGCGCTCAATCAGCCCCAGCATTTT. Its protein is CASSLGGRAALNQPQHF.

The rearrangement uses TRBV5-1 and TRBJ2-3, with 11 bases aligning to TRBD2. The V and J ends lost 0 bases and 5 bases, in that order; junction bases with no gene match: 8. CDR3 length: 17 residues. CDR1 SGHRS and CDR2 YFSETQ come from the germline V gene. The CDR3 reads CASSLVPLAGGQDTQYF. The CDR3 DNA reads as TGCGCCAGCAGCTTGGTACCTCTAGCGGGGGGTCAAGATACGCAGTATTTT.

This rearrangement joins TRBV5-1 to TRBJ2-1; the D gene is possibly TRBD1 (5 bases). This CDR3 is built from 12 residues. V shed 1 base and J shed 12 bases, with 11 bases lying between them. Germline CDR1 SGHRS, CDR2 YFSETQ. The chain's CDR3 is CASSLSWQGQFF. The CDR3 DNA is TGCGCCAGCAGCTTGAGCTGGCAGGGGCAGTTCTTC. Variable domain in full (rest from reference TRBV5-1 and TRBJ2-1): KAGVTQTPRYLIKTRGQQVTLSCSPISGHRSVSWYQQTPGQGLQFLFEYFSETQRNKGNFPGRFSGRQFSNSRSEMNVSTLELGDSALYLCASSLSWQGQFFGPGTRLTVL.

This clone has only a few counts. The chain recombines TRBV7-3 with TRBJ2-3; TRBD2 might be the D (6 bases). The germline V gene has CDR1 SGHTA and CDR2 FQGTGA. The V and J ends lost 2 bases and 1 base respectively, with 7 bases between them. This CDR3 is 14 amino acids long. For the CDR3, the DNA is TGTGCCAGCAGCTTATCGGGGGGCACAGATACGCAGTATTTT. Translated: CASSLSGGTDTQYF.

The CDR3 protein is CASDRTGLYNEQFF. In DNA form, the CDR3 reads TGCGCCAGCGATAGGACAGGGCTATACAATGAGCAGTTCTTC. The chain recombines TRBV5-1 with TRBJ2-1; 8 nucleotides line up with TRBD1. CDR1 and CDR2 (germline): SGHRS, YFSETQ. J was trimmed by 4 bases and V by 7 bases; bases with no gene match: 7. The CDR3 totals 14 residues.

This clone was detected a few times. The chain couples TRBV5-1 to TRBJ1-6; a possible D gene is TRBD1 (5 bases). The CDR3 is made up of 15 amino acids. Germline CDR1 SGHRS, CDR2 YFSETQ. The V end lost 0 bases, the J end lost 10 bases, and 14 bases lay between the germline ends. The CDR3 nucleotides are TGCGCCAGCAGCTTGGAGGGCAGGGAGGGCTCACCCCTCCACTTT. This gives the protein CASSLEGREGSPLHF.

This chain uses TRBV9 with TRBJ2-1, with 9 bases that match TRBD2. The CDR3 loop spans 16 amino acids. Germline-derived CDR1 and CDR2 are SGDLS and YYNGEE. V shed 0 bases and J 7 bases; nucleotides not matched to a gene: 8. As DNA, the CDR3 is TGTGCCAGCAGCGTAGGGGACAGCGGGGGGCTAAATGAGCAGTTCTTC. It yields the protein CASSVGDSGGLNEQFF.